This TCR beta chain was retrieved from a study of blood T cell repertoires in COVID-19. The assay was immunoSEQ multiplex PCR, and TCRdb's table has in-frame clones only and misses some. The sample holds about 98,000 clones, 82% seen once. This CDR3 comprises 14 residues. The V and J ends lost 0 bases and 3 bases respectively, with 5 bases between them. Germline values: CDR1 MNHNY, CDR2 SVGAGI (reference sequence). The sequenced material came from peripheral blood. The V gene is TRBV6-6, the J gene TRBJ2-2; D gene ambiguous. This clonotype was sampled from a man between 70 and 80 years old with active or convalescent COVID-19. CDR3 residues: CASSYSLDTGELFF. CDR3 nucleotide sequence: TGTGCCAGCAGTTACTCCTTAGACACCGGGGAGCTGTTTTTT.